Below are 9 T cell receptor beta chains sequenced from a single sample in a study of shared clonotypes between healthy human individuals. Repertoires were generated with immunoSEQ multiplex PCR, while TCRdb's copy carries only in-frame clones and drops some. The data hold over 850,000 clones, with about 80% observed a single time. Sequencing input: memory CD4+ T cells from PBMCs. Subset defined: CD45RA-negative fraction. Every receptor here comes from a man between 18 and 35 years old in good health. Some clones in this sample may be carry-over from other donors' samples.

Note on this clone: A single base is all that separates this from a far larger clone, so a read error is likely. The chain has TRBV29-1 and TRBJ1-1; the D gene is possibly TRBD1 (5 bases). V lost 6 bases, J lost 8 bases, and 22 bases lay in between. This CDR3 region has 14 residues. The germline V gene has CDR1 SQVTM and CDR2 ANQGSEA. For the CDR3, the DNA is TGCAGCGTAGCAAACCGGGACGGCTTTTTAGAAGCTTTCTTT. Translation: CSVANRDGFLEAFF.

The chain joins TRBV5-1 to TRBJ1-1; D might be TRBD1 (5 bases). This CDR3 is 15 amino acids long. Trimming took 0 bases from V and 0 from J, leaving 9 bases between them. Per the germline V gene, CDR1 is SGHRS and CDR2 is YFSETQ. CDR3 in amino acids: CASSLGQLMNTEAFF. The CDR3 coding sequence is TGCGCCAGCAGCTTGGGACAGCTCATGAACACTGAAGCTTTCTTT.

This clone was counted at least ten times. The genes are TRBV7-9 and TRBJ1-1; maybe TRBD1 (5 bases). The CDR3 loop spans 15 amino acids. Trimming left V 1 base short and J 13 bases short, with 22 bases between. The germline gives CDR1 SEHNR, CDR2 FQNEAQ (reference sequence). In nucleotides, the CDR3 is TGTGCCAGCAGCTTAGTAGCCAGAGTAGGAATTGGGGGTTTCTTT. Amino acids: CASSLVARVGIGGFF.

This chain connects TRBV5-1 to TRBJ2-1; 8 nucleotides line up with TRBD1. From germline, CDR1 is SGHRS and CDR2 YFSETQ. The CDR3 consists of 15 residues. The V and J ends lost 6 bases and 0 bases, in that order; junction bases with no gene match: 5. DNA of the CDR3: TGCGCCAGCACCCGTACAGGGGGCTCCTACAATGAGCAGTTCTTC. Amino acids: CASTRTGGSYNEQFF. Using reference TRBV5-1 and TRBJ2-1 for the parts outside the CDR3, the full variable domain is KAGVTQTPRYLIKTRGQQVTLSCSPISGHRSVSWYQQTPGQGLQFLFEYFSETQRNKGNFPGRFSGRQFSNSRSEMNVSTLELGDSALYLCASTRTGGSYNEQFFGPGTRLTVL.

The CDR3 DNA follows: TGTGCCAGCAGTGAAGCAGGGCGTGATGGCTACACCTTC. Its translation: CASSEAGRDGYTF. The genes are TRBV6-1 and TRBJ1-2; no clear D gene. The CDR3 spans 13 residues. The germline V and J ends were trimmed by 0 bases and 6 bases, with 8 bases remaining between them. The germline gives CDR1 MNHNS, CDR2 SASEGT.

This rearrangement joins TRBV28 to TRBJ1-5; no definite D call. The germline V gene has CDR1 MDHEN and CDR2 SYDVKM. The length of the CDR3 is 16 residues. The V and J ends lost 1 base and 1 base respectively, with 11 bases between them. This CDR3 reads CASSLSSGGSNQPQHF. CDR3 sequence (DNA): TGTGCCAGCAGTTTATCATCCGGAGGGAGCAATCAGCCCCAGCATTTT. Variable domain in full (rest from reference TRBV28 and TRBJ1-5): DVKVTQSSRYLVKRTGEKVFLECVQDMDHENMFWYRQDPGLGLRLIYFSYDVKMKEKGDIPEGYSVSREKKERFSLILESASTNQTSMYLCASSLSSGGSNQPQHFGDGTRLSIL.

The chain couples TRBV7-9 to TRBJ1-3, with D perhaps matching TRBD1 (5 bases). The length of the CDR3 is 15 residues. The V end was cut by 4 bases, the J end by 0 bases, with 10 bases between. Germline V gene lookup returns CDR1 SEHNR and CDR2 FQNEAQ (reference sequence). CDR3 region: CASSSQGASGNTIYF. In DNA, the CDR3 is TGTGCCAGCAGCTCACAAGGGGCCTCTGGAAACACCATATATTTT.

The chain uses TRBV6-5 and TRBJ2-7; perhaps TRBD1 as D (6 bases). The CDR3 spans 15 residues. Germline assignment: CDR1 MNHEY and CDR2 SVGAGI. V lost 6 bases to trimming and J lost 0 bases, with 15 bases between them. The CDR3: CASSQHRDPSYEQYF. CDR3 coding DNA: TGTGCCAGCAGCCAACACAGGGACCCCTCCTACGAGCAGTACTTC.

V is TRBV15 and J is TRBJ2-5, with D uncertain. Looked up from germline, CDR1 is LNHNV and CDR2 is YYDKDF (reference sequence). V shed 0 bases and J shed 5 bases, with 7 bases lying between them. This CDR3 has 13 residues. Written as DNA, the CDR3 is TGTGCCACCAGCAGAGACAGTCTGGAGACCCAGTACTTC. This encodes CATSRDSLETQYF.